The sequence of this T cell receptor (beta chain) was determined in a study of blood T cells in healthy people across ages. Study-level results: PBMCs went unsorted, and a conclusive naive versus antigen-experienced comparison was therefore prevented. Older age went with lower TCR beta diversity per million T cells, in a roughly linear way.

Through a sample-barcoded 5' primer and a J-beta primer mix, a second PCR was run for roughly 6 to 12 cycles. Each cDNA molecule was tagged by a template-switch adaptor with 12 random nucleotides. MiXCR was run by TCRdb on the 5' RACE reads, yielding one entry per CDR3 protein. The data show roughly 1.6 million distinct CDR3 sequences, almost 35% seen once. This clonotype was picked up many times. The antigen is unknown. Peripheral blood samples of roughly 9.8 milliliters were drawn from each donor. This CDR3 region has 13 residues. Trimming pared 5 bases from V and 4 bases from J, leaving 9 bases between.

The receptor was derived from a woman in her 30s in good health. Sequenced material: blood. The genes are TRBV12-3 or TRBV12-4 and TRBJ2-1, with unresolved D. The CDR3 protein is CASSPDGYNEQFF. The CDR3 bases are TGTGCCAGCAGTCCTGACGGATACAATGAGCAGTTCTTC.